The rows below give T cell receptor beta chains drawn from one sample of a study of T cell clonotyping in hematopoietic cell transplantation. The table came from immunoSEQ multiplex PCR; TCRdb's copy has only in-frame clones and leaves some out. The table has some 15,000 clones, roughly 90% seen once; the top ten hold 2.7%. The specimen sequenced was peripheral blood mononuclear cells. Every receptor here comes from a man aged 50 to 60 in good health. Some clones in this sample may be carry-over from other donors' samples. Each CDR3 is given with its conserved first and last residue. Rows give clone size only sometimes, using once, few, many, or a class for an expanded clone.

CDR3 protein	J gene	V gene	clone size
CASSLVRYQPQHF	TRBJ1-5	TRBV28	once
CASGTRNSPLHF	TRBJ1-6	TRBV7-6	-
CSVERPDRAIGELFF	TRBJ2-2	TRBV29-1	-
CAWSGQGGMNYGYTF	TRBJ1-2	TRBV30	-
CAWDMKGGSPLHF	TRBJ1-6	TRBV30	few
CASRDISDSPLHF	TRBJ1-6	TRBV5-1	-
CASSENSGGGNIQYF	TRBJ2-4	TRBV5-1	-
CASTRDDGGGNTIYF	TRBJ1-3	TRBV6-6	-
CAWRWGAGYTF	TRBJ1-2	TRBV30	-
CASSLVRGDTQYF	TRBJ2-3	TRBV7-2	-
CASSQGSNQPQHF	TRBJ1-5	TRBV6-6	once
CASSPPAPGIETQYF	TRBJ2-5	TRBV7-8	once
CASSFRWTGGNQPQHF	TRBJ1-5	TRBV7-2	-
CASSATHTVGYGYTF	TRBJ1-2	TRBV13	few
CASSQDQGIAEAFF	TRBJ1-1	TRBV14	once
CASTKDLPSTDTQYF	TRBJ2-3	TRBV9	-
CASRLGLPNTEAFF	TRBJ1-1	TRBV28	-
CASSLGGFGDTQYF	TRBJ2-3	TRBV7-6	-
CSVEEGGATDTQYF	TRBJ2-3	TRBV29-1	-
CAWSVNLGGQGYTF	TRBJ1-2	TRBV30	-
CSVEDRGKGNEQYF	TRBJ2-7	TRBV29-1	few
CASSQDFWDTSGPQHF	TRBJ1-5	TRBV4-2	-
CASSPSPLHF	TRBJ1-6	TRBV7-7	once
CASSLVRVGANVLTF	TRBJ2-6	TRBV7-8	-
CASSQPRALSSPLHF	TRBJ1-6	TRBV4-2	-
CASSQAGTTLGTDTQYF	TRBJ2-3	TRBV4-1	-
CASSIGTGNGYTF	TRBJ1-2	TRBV19	-
CASSYERGYSPLHF	TRBJ1-6	TRBV6-5	once
CASSNDRGNEQFF	TRBJ2-1	TRBV5-1	-
CASSLAGLAGVDTDTQYF	TRBJ2-3	TRBV5-1	-
CAWSGSTDTQYF	TRBJ2-3	TRBV30	-
CASRPGVAADEQFF	TRBJ2-1	TRBV5-1	-
CASSLVGQGSGYTF	TRBJ1-2	TRBV5-4	-
CASNSGGLATEAFF	TRBJ1-1	TRBV2	-
CASKKTGNTEAFF	TRBJ1-1	TRBV5-1	-
CASSLSGNTIYF	TRBJ1-3	TRBV28	-
CASSGTGRYGYTF	TRBJ1-2	TRBV2	-